These T cell receptor beta chains were read from a single sample in a study of T-cell memory formation after mild COVID-19. TCRdb ran MiXCR on the 5' RACE reads and lists one entry per CDR3 protein. Of 140,000 or so distinct CDR3 sequences listed, approximately 6% are singletons. Sequencing was performed on PBMCs or a T cell subset sorted from them (not recorded which). The origin of the receptors is an adult woman who had mild COVID-19 (a few samples of this study predate the infection). Cell type and time point are not known. The conserved cysteine and the conserved F or W are not part of the CDR3 here. The size field is filled for only some rows; it gives once, few, many or a size class.

many TRBV20-1 SASKDRGPDGYT
few TRBV7-9 ASSFGANYGYT
few TRBV4-1 ASSRDEGQGRVGYT
few TRBV5-1 ASSFGQGGSYEQY
many TRBV11-1 ASSPLGPTRTYNEQF
few TRBV7-6 ASSPIWGFTPGNTIY
many TRBV12-3/TRBV12-4 ASSSGQRSEGSYEQY
many TRBV6-5 ASKMFGGADTQY
many TRBV12-3/TRBV12-4 ASSDPLTSGRFADTQY
many TRBV12-3/TRBV12-4 ASSLRRGAGTLYEQY
many TRBV29-1 SVVSDNEQF
few TRBV5-1 ASSSDRDYNGGNTIY
many TRBV7-8 ASSLYPGTDYGYT
many TRBV6-6 ASRSGRPTDTQY
many TRBV6-5 ASSPIRDRVSPHQPQH
NA TRBV5-1 ASSSGTENSPLH
few TRBV7-9 ASSHLAGSWGQETQY
NA TRBV20-1 SARGQALGRYGYT
NA TRBV5-1 ASSGKGSGANVLT
NA TRBV18 ASSPSTETYEQY
many TRBV14 ASSLGGQTQY
few TRBV7-2 ASSLGRGLYQPQH
many TRBV20-1 SAREPGGGGEQY
few TRBV7-2 ASSLIRLPNTGELF